This TCR beta chain appears in the sequencing data of a study of response to subunit inactivated influenza vaccine. General study results and limits: There was a suggestion from the authors that each seasonal influenza vaccination recruits few new T cells.

Comment on this clonotype: The target antigen is unknown.

In TCRdb, the RT-PCR reads were re-called with MiXCR into one record per CDR3 protein. The sample yields roughly 500,000 distinct CDR3 sequences, around a quarter seen once. Germline CDR1 and CDR2: SGHTA and FQGNSA. This CDR3 comprises 11 residues. With 5 bases removed from V and 11 bases from J, the gap between germline ends came to 11 bases. The same specimen was also included in a second study, on T cells expressing NK-cell markers. Per that paper: 5'RACE template switching with UMIs produced the TCR beta cDNA.

This TCR derives from a man in his forties or fifties who received an inactivated influenza vaccine. The chain is built from TRBV7-2 and TRBJ2-3; maybe TRBD1 (5 bases). The sequencing used CD4+ T cells sorted from PBMCs, collected about 11 days after vaccination. The DNA for the CDR3 is TGTGCCAGCAGCCTACAGGTGCGGCAGTATTTT. Translating gives CASSLQVRQYF.